This record looks at one TCR beta chain sequence and its context. The antigen is not known. The CDR3 loop spans 16 amino acids. Germline V gene sequence: CDR1 DFQATT, CDR2 SNEGSKA (reference sequence). During its preparation, the TCRbeta library received unique molecular identifiers. TCRdb redid the calling of the PCR reads with MiXCR, one entry per CDR3 protein. The table shows approximately 110,000 distinct CDR3 sequences, with under 30% occurring only once. These data are taken from a study of T-cell reconstitution after alpha-beta-depleted transplantation in children. General study findings and limits: Once a year had passed after transplant, T-cell counts and diversity came mostly from newly produced T cells. Some patients showed high day-60 TCRbeta diversity, which derived from surviving recipient T cells and thymic progenitors. The study reportedly traced alpha-beta T cells about two months after transplant to several hundred expanded graft clones.

This sample comprised PBMCs, mostly from graft donor cells, obtained 180 days after TCRalphabeta/CD19-depleted stem cell transplant. The rearrangement joins TRBV20-1 to TRBJ2-1; TRBD2 matches at 8 bases. This receptor was identified in a male patient aged 2-9 years who had a stem cell transplant for chronic granulomatous disease, so the T cells may come from the graft donor. This chain's CDR3 is CCFSGLAGGSYNEQFF. The CDR3 DNA reads TGCTGCTTCTCGGGCCTGGCGGGGGGTAGCTACAATGAGCAGTTCTTC.